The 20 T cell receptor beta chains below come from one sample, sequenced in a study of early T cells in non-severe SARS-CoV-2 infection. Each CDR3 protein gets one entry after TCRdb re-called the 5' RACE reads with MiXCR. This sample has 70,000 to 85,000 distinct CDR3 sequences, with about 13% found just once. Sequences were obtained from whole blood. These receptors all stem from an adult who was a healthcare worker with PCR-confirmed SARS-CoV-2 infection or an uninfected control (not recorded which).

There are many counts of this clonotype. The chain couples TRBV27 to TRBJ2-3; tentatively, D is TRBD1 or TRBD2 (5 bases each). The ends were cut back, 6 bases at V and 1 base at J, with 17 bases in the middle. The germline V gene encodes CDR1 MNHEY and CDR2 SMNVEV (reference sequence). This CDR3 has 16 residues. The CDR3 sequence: CASSDEGYTRTDTQYF. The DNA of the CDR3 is TGTGCCAGCAGCGATGAGGGGTACACTCGCACAGATACGCAGTATTTT.

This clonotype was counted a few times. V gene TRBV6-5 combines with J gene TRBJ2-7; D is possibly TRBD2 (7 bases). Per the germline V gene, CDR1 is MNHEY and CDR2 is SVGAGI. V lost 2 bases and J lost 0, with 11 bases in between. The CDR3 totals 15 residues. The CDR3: CASSYRRGASYEQYF. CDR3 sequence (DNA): TGTGCCAGCAGTTACAGACGGGGGGCCTCCTACGAGCAGTACTTC.

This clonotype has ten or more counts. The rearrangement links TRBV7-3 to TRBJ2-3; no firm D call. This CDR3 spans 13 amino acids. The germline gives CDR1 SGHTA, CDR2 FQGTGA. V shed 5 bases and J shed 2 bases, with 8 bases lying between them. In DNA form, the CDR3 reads TGTGCCAGCAGCCATCGCGCCACAGATACGCAGTATTTT. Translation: CASSHRATDTQYF.

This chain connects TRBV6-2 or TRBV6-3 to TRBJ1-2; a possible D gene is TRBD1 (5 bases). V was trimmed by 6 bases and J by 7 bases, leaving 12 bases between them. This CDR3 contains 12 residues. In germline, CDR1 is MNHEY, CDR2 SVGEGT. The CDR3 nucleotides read TGTGCCAGCAGCCCCCGGGGCCGTGGCTACACCTTC. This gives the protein CASSPRGRGYTF.

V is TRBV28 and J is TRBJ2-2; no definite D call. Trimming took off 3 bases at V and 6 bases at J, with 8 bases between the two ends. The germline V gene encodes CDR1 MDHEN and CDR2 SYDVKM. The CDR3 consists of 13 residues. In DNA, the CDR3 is TGTGCCAGCAGTTTGGGTTATTCCGGGGAGCTGTTTTTT. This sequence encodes CASSLGYSGELFF.

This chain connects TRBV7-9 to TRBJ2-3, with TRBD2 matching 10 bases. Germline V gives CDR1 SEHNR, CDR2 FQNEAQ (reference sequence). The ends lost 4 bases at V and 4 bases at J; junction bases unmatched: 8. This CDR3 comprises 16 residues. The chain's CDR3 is CASSYGLAVVSDTQYF. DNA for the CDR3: TGTGCCAGCAGCTACGGACTAGCGGTAGTCTCAGATACGCAGTATTTT.

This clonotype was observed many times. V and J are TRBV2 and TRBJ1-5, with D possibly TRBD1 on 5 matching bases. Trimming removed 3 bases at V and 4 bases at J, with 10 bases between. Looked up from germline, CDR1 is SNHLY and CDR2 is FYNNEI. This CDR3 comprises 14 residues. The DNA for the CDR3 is TGTGCCAGCAGTGACGGGGGATCTAATCAGCCCCAGCATTTT. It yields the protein CASSDGGSNQPQHF.

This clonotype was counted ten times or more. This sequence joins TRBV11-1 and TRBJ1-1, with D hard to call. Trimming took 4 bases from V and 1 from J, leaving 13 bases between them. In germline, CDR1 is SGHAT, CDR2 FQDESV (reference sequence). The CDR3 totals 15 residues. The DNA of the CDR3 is TGTGCCAGCAGCTCCCGCCAAGCCCGGAACACTGAAGCTTTCTTT. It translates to CASSSRQARNTEAFF.

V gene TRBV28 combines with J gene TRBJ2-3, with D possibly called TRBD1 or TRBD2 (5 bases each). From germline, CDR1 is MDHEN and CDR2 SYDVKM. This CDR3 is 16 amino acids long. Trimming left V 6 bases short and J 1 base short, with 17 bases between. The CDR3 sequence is CASRQGRGRGTDTQYF. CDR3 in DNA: TGTGCCAGCAGGCAAGGTCGGGGCCGAGGCACAGATACGCAGTATTTT.

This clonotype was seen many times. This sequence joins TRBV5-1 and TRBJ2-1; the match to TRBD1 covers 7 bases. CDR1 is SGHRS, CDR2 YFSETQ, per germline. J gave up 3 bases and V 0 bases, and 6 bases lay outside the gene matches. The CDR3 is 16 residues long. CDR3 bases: TGCGCCAGCAGCTTGGCGCCGTCAGGGGGCTACAATGAGCAGTTCTTC. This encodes CASSLAPSGGYNEQFF.

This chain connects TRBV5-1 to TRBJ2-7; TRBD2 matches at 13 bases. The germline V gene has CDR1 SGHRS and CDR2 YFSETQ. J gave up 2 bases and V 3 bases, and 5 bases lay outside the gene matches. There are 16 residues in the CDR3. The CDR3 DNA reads TGCGCCAGCAGCTGGACTAGCGGGAGATTAGCCTACGAGCAGTACTTC. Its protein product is CASSWTSGRLAYEQYF.

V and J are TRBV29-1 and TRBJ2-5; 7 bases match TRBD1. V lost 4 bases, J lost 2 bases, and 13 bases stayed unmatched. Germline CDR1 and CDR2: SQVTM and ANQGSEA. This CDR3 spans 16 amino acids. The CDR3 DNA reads TGCAGCGTTGTCCCCCTAACAGGGGTCGAGCAAGAGACCCAGTACTTC. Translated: CSVVPLTGVEQETQYF. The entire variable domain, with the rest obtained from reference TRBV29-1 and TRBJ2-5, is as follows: SAVISQKPSRDICQRGTSLTIQCQVDSQVTMMFWYRQQPGQSLTLIATANQGSEATYESGFVIDKFPISRPNLTFSTLTVSNMSPEDSSIYLCSVVPLTGVEQETQYFGPGTRLLVL.

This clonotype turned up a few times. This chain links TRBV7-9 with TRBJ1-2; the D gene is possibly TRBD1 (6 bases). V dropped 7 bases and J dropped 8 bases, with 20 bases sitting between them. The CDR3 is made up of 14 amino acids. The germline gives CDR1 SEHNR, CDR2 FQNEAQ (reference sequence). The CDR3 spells CASNNRGAIEGYTF. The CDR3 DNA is TGTGCCAGCAATAACCGGGGGGCGATCGAAGGCTACACCTTC. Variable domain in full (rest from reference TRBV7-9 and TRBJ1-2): DTGVSQNPRHKITKRGQNVTFRCDPISEHNRLYWYRQTLGQGPEFLTYFQNEAQLEKSRLLSDRFSAERPKGSFSTLEIQRTEQGDSAMYLCASNNRGAIEGYTFGSGTRLTVV.

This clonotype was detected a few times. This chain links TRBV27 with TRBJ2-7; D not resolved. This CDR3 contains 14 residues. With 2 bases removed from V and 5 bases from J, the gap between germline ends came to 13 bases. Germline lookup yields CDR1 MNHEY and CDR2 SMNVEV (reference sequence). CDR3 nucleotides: TGTGCCAGCAGTTTACTCCCGGAGAGTGACGAGCAGTACTTC. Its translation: CASSLLPESDEQYF.

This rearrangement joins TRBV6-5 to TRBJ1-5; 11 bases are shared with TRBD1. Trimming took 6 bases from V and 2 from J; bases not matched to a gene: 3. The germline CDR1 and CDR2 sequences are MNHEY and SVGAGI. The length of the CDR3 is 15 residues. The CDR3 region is CASRRTGGGNQPQHF. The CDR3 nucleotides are TGTGCCAGCAGGCGGACAGGGGGCGGCAATCAGCCCCAGCATTTT.

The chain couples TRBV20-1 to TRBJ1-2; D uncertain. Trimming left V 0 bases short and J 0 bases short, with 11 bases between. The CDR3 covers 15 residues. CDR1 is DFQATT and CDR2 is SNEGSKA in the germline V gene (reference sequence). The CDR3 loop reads CSARDTNIPNYGYTF. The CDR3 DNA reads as TGCAGTGCTAGAGATACTAACATTCCTAACTATGGCTACACCTTC.

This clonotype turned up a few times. The CDR3 loop is CASSLQSLGALYEQYF. The DNA for the CDR3 is TGTGCCAGCAGTTTACAAAGCCTAGGGGCCCTCTACGAGCAGTACTTC. This rearrangement joins TRBV28 to TRBJ2-7, with D possibly being TRBD1 (5 bases). Germline V gives CDR1 MDHEN, CDR2 SYDVKM. V was trimmed by 2 bases and J by 3 bases, leaving 17 bases between them. CDR3 length: 16 amino acids. Based on the CDR3 plus reference TRBV28 and TRBJ2-7, the full variable domain is DVKVTQSSRYLVKRTGEKVFLECVQDMDHENMFWYRQDPGLGLRLIYFSYDVKMKEKGDIPEGYSVSREKKERFSLILESASTNQTSMYLCASSLQSLGALYEQYFGPGTRLTVT.

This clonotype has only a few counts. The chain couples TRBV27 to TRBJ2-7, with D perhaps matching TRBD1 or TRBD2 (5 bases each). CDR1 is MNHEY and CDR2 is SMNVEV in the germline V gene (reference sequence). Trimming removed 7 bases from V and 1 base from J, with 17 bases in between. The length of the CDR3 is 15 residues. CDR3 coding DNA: TGTGCCAGCACCCTCTCGACGGGGCAATCCTACGAGCAGTACTTC. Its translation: CASTLSTGQSYEQYF.

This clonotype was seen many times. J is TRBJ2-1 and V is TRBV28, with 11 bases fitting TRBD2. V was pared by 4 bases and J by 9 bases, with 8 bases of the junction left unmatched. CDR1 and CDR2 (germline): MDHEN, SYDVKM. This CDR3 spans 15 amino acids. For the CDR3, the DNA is TGTGCCAGCAGTTCCAAACTAGCGGGGGCTCCTGAGCAGTTCTTC. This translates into CASSSKLAGAPEQFF.

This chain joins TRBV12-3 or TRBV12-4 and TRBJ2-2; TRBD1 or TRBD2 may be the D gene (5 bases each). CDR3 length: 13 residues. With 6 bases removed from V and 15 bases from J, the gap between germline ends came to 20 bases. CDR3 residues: CASSPRPGGEVFF. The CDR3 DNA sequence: TGTGCCAGCAGCCCCCGACCTGGGGGTGAGGTGTTTTTT.